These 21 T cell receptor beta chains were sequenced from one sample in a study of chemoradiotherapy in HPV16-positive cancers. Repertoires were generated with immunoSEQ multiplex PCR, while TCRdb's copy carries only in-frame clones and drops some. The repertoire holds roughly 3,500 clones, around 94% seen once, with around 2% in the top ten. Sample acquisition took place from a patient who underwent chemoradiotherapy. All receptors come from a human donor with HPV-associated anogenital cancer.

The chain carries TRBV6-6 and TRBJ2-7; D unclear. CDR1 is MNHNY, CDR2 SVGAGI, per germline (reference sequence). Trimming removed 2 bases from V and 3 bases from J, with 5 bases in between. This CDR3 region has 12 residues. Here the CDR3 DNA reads TGTGCCAGCAGTTACACCAGCTACGAGCAGTACTTC. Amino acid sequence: CASSYTSYEQYF.

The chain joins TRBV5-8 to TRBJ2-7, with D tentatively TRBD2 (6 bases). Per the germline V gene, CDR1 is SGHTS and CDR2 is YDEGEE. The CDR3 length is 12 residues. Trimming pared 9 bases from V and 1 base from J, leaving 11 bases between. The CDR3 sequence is CATSEGSYEQYF. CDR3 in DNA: TGTGCCACTTCGGAGGGATCCTACGAGCAGTACTTC.

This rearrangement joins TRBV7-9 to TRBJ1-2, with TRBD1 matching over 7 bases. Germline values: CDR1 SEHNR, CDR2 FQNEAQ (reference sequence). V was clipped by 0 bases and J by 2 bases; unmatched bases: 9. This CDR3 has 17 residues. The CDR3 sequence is CASSLARQGSKNYGYTF. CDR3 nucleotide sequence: TGTGCCAGCAGCTTAGCCAGACAGGGCAGTAAGAACTATGGCTACACCTTC.

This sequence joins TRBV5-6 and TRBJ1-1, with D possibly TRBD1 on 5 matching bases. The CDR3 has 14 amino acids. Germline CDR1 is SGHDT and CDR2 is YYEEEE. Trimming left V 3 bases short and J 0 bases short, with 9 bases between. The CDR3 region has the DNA TGTGCCAGCAGCTCGGGGCCGGTGAACACTGAAGCTTTCTTT. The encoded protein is CASSSGPVNTEAFF.

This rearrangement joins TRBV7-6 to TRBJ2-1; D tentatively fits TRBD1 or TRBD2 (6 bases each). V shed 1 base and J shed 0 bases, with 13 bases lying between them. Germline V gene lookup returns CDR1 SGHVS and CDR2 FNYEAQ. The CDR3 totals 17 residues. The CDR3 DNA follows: TGTGCCAGCAGCTTAGTTTCCGGGGGCCGCTCCTACAATGAGCAGTTCTTC. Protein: CASSLVSGGRSYNEQFF.

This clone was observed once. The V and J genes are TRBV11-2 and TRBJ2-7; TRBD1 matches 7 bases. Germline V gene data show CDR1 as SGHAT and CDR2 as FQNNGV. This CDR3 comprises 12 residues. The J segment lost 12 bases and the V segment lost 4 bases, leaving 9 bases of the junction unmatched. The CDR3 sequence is CASSSYDRELYF. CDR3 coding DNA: TGTGCCAGCAGCTCATATGACAGGGAACTGTACTTC.

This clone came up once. The CDR3 bases are TGCGCCAGCAGCATAGGACAACCCTACGAGCAGTACTTC. Translation gives CASSIGQPYEQYF. V usage is TRBV5-1 and J usage is TRBJ2-7; D is perhaps TRBD1 (5 bases). Germline CDR1 is SGHRS and CDR2 is YFSETQ. Trimming removed 4 bases at V and 2 bases at J, with 10 bases between. This CDR3 contains 13 residues.

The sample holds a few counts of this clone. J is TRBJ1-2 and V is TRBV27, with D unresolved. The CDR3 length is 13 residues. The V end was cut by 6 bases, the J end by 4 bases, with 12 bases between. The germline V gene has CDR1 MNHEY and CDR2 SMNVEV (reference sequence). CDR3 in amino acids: CASSPGGGYGYTF. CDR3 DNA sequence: TGTGCCAGCAGCCCTGGCGGCGGCTATGGCTACACCTTC.

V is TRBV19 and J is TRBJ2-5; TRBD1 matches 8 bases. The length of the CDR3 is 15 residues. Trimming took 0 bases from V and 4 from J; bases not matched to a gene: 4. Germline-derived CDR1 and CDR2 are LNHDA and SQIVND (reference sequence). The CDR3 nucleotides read TGTGCCAGTAGTATAGATGGGACAGGAGGAGAGACCCAGTACTTC. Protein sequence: CASSIDGTGGETQYF.

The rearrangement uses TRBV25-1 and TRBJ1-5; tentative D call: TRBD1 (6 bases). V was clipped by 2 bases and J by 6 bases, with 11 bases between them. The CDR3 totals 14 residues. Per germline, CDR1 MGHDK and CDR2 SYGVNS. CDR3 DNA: TGTGCCAGCAGTGAAGACAGGTATGGTCAGCCCCAGCATTTT. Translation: CASSEDRYGQPQHF.

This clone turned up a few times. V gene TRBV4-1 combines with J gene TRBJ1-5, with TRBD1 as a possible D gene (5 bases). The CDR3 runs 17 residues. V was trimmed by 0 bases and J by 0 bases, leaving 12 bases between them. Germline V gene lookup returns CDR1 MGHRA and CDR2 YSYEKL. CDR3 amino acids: CASSQDFRAYSNQPQHF. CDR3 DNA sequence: TGCGCCAGCAGCCAAGATTTCAGGGCTTATAGCAATCAGCCCCAGCATTTT.

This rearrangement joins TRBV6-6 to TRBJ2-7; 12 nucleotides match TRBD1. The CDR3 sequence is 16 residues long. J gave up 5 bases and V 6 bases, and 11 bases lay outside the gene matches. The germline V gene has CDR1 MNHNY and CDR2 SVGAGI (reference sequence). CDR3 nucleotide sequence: TGTGCCAGCAGGCCGCCCTCGGGACAGGGGGCCCACGAGCAGTACTTC. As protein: CASRPPSGQGAHEQYF.

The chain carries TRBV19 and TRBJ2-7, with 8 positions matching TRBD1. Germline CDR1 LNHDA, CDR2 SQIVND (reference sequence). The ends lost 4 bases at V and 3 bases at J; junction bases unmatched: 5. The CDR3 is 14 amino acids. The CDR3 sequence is CASSTGTGDYEQYF. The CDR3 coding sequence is TGTGCCAGTAGTACCGGGACAGGAGACTACGAGCAGTACTTC.

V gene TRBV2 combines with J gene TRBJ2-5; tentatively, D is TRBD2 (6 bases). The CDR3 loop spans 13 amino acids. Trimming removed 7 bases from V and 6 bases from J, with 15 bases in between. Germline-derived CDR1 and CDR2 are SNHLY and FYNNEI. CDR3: CASTSGTSKTQYF. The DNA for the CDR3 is TGTGCCAGCACATCCGGGACTTCAAAGACCCAGTACTTC. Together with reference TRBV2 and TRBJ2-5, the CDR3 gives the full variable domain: EPEVTQTPSHQVTQMGQEVILRCVPISNHLYFYWYRQILGQKVEFLVSFYNNEISEKSEIFDDQFSVERPDGSNFTLKIRSTKLEDSAMYFCASTSGTSKTQYFGPGTRLLVL.

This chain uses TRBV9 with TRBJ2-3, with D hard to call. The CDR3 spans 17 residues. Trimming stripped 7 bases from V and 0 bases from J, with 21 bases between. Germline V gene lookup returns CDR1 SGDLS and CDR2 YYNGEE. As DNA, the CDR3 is TGTGCCAGCGGCGATGCCCTGGGCGCCCAGAGCACAGATACGCAGTATTTT. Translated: CASGDALGAQSTDTQYF.

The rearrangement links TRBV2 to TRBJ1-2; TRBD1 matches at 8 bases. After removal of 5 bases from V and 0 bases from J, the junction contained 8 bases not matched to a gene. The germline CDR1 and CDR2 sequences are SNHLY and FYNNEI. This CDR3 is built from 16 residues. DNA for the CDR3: TGTGCCAGCAGTTCCCCGGGACAGGCGCCTAACTATGGCTACACCTTC. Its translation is CASSSPGQAPNYGYTF.

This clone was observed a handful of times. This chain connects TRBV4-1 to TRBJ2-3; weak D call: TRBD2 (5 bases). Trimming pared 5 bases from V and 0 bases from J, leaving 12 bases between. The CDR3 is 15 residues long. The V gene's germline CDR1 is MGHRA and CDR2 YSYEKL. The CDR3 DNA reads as TGCGCCAGCAGCAATGTAGCGCCCAGCACAGATACGCAGTATTTT. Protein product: CASSNVAPSTDTQYF.

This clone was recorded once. The CDR3 reads CASSDGGSSTDTQYF. CDR3 nucleotide sequence: TGTGCCAGCAGTGATGGGGGCTCTAGCACAGATACGCAGTATTTT. The rearrangement uses TRBV6-4 and TRBJ2-3, with D maybe TRBD1 (6 bases). Per the germline V gene, CDR1 is MRHNA and CDR2 is SNTAGT. Trimming pared 3 bases from V and 0 bases from J, leaving 10 bases between. The CDR3 contains 15 residues.

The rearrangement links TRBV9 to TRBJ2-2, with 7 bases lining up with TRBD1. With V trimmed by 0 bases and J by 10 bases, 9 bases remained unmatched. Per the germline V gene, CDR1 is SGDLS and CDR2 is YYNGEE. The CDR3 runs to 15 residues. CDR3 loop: CASSVESHRGQELFF. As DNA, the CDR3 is TGTGCCAGCAGCGTAGAATCCCACAGGGGACAGGAGCTGTTTTTT.

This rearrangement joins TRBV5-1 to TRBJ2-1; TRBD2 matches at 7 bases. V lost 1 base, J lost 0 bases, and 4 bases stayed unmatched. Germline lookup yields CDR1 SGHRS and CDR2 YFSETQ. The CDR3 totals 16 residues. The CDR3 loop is CASSLIGGSSYNEQFF. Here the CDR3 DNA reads TGCGCCAGCAGCTTGATCGGGGGGAGCTCCTACAATGAGCAGTTCTTC.

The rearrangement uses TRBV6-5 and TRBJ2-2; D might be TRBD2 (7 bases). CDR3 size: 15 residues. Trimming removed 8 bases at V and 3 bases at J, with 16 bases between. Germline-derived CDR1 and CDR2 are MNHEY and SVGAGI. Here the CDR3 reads CASRGGGGYTGELFF. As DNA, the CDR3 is TGTGCCAGCCGTGGTGGGGGGGGCTACACCGGGGAGCTGTTTTTT.